This T cell receptor (beta chain) is drawn from a study of blood T cell repertoires in COVID-19. Study in general: The samples span acute and convalescent COVID-19 from the United States, Italy and Spain.

Assay used: immunoSEQ multiplex PCR; TCRdb lists only in-frame clones, some missing. The sample yields approximately 100,000 clones, approximately 87% seen once. The V gene lost 0 bases and the J gene lost 0 bases, with 12 bases spanning the gap. This CDR3 has 16 residues. Germline loops: CDR1 MNHEY, CDR2 SVGAGI. The TCR comes from a young woman with acute or convalescent COVID-19. Sequenced material: peripheral blood. The rearrangement uses TRBV6-5 and TRBJ2-7, with TRBD1 as a possible D gene (5 bases). For the CDR3, the DNA is TGTGCCAGCAGTTACTCGGGGCCTACTGGCTCCTACGAGCAGTACTTC. Protein sequence: CASSYSGPTGSYEQYF.